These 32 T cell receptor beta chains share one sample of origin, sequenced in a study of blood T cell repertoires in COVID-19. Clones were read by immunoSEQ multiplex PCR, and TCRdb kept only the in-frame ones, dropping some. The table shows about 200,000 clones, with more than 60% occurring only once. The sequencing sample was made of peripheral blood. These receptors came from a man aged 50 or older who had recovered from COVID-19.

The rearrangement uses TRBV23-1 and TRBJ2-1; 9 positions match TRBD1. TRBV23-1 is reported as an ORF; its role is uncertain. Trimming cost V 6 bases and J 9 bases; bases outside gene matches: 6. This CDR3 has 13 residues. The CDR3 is CASSRDRVAEQFF. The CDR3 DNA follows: TGCGCCAGCAGCCGGGACAGGGTAGCTGAGCAGTTCTTC.

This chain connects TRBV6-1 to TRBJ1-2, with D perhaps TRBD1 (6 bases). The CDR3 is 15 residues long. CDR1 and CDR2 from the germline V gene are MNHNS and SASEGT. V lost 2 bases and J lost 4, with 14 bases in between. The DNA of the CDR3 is TGTGCCAGCAGTGAATTGAGGGGAGGGGGCTATGGCTACACCTTC. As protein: CASSELRGGGYGYTF.

The CDR3 is CASSHPGSNQPQHF. As DNA, the CDR3 is TGTGCCAGCTCACACCCGGGAAGCAATCAGCCCCAGCATTTT. The gene calls are TRBV18 and TRBJ1-5; D gene uncertain. Germline V lookup: CDR1 KGHSH, CDR2 LQKENI. The V and J ends lost 4 bases and 1 base respectively, with 8 bases between them. CDR3 length: 14 residues.

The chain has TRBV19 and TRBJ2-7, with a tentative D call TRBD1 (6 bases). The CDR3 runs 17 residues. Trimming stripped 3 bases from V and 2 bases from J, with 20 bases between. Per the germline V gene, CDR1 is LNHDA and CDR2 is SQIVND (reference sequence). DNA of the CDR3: TGTGCCAGTAGTATCGGTCCGGGCAGGGGATTCCCCTACGAGCAGTACTTC. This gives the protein CASSIGPGRGFPYEQYF. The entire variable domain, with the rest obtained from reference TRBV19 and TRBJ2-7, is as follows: DGGITQSPKYLFRKEGQNVTLSCEQNLNHDAMYWYRQDPGQGLRLIYYSQIVNDFQKGDIAEGYSVSREKKESFPLTVTSAQKNPTAFYLCASSIGPGRGFPYEQYFGPGTRLTVT.

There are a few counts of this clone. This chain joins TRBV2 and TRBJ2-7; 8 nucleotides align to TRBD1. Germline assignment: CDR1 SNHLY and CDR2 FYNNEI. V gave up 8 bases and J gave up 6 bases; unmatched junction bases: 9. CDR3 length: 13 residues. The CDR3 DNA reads TGTGCCAGCGTTCGGACAGGGTTAGGCGAGCAGTACTTC. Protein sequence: CASVRTGLGEQYF.

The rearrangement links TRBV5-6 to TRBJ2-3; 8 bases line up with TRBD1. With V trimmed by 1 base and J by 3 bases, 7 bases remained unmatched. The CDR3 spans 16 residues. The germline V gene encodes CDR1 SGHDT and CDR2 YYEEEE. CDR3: CASSLNRGVITDTQYF. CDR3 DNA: TGTGCCAGCAGCTTGAACAGGGGGGTTATAACAGATACGCAGTATTTT.

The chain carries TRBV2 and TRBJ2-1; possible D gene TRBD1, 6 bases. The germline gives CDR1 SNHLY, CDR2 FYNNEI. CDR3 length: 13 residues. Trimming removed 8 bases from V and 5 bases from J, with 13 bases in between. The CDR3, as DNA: TGTGCCAGCGCCGAGGACAGACACAATGAGCAGTTCTTC. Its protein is CASAEDRHNEQFF.

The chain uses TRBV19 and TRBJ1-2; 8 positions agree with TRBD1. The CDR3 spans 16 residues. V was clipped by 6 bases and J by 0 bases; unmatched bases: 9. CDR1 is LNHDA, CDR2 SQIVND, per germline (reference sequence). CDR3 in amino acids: CASSRGQDTSNYGYTF. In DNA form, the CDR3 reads TGTGCCAGTAGCCGGGGACAGGACACTTCTAACTATGGCTACACCTTC.

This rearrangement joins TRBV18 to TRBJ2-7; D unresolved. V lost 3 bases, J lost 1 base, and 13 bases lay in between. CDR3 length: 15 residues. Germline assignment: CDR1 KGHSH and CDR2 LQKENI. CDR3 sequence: CASSPSSYLSYEQYF. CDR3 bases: TGTGCCAGCTCACCCTCGTCTTACCTATCCTACGAGCAGTACTTC. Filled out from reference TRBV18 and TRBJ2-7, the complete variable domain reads NAGVMQNPRHLVRRRGQEARLRCSPMKGHSHVYWYRQLPEEGLKFMVYLQKENIIDESGMPKERFSAEFPKEGPSILRIQQVVRGDSAAYFCASSPSSYLSYEQYFGPGTRLTVT.

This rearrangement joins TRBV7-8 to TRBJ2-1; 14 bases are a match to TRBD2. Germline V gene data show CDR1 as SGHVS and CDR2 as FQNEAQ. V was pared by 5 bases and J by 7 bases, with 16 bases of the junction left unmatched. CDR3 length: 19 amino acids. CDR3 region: CASSKIGTSGGGEVNEQFF. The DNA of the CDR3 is TGTGCCAGCAGCAAAATAGGGACTAGCGGGGGTGGCGAGGTGAATGAGCAGTTCTTC.

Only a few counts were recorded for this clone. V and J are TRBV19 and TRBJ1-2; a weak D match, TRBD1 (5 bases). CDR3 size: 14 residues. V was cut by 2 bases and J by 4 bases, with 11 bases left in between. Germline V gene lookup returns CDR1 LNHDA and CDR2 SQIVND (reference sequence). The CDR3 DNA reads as TGTGCCAGTAGTATAATCAGGGAAGGCTATGGCTACACCTTC. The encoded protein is CASSIIREGYGYTF.

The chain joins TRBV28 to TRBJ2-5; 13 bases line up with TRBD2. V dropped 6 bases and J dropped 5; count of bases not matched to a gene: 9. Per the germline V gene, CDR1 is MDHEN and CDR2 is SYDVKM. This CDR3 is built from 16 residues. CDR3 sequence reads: CASSPGLAGMYETQYF. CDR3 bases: TGTGCCAGCAGCCCGGGACTAGCGGGAATGTACGAGACCCAGTACTTC.

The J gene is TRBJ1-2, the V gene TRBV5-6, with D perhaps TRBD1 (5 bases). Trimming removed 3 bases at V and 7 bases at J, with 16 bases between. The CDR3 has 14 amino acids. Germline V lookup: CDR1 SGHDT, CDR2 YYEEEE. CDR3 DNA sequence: TGTGCCAGCAGCTCCAATTTGGAGGGACTTGGCTACACCTTC. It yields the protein CASSSNLEGLGYTF.

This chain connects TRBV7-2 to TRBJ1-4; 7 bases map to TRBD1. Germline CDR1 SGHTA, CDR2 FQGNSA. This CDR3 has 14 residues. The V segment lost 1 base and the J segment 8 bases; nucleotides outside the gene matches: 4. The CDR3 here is CASSLDRRGEKLFF. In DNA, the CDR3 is TGTGCCAGCAGCTTAGATCGCAGGGGGGAAAAACTGTTTTTT.

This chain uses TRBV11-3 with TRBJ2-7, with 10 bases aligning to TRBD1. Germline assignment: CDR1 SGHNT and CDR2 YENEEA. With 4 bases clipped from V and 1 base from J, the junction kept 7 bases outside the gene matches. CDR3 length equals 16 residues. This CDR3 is CASSYSGQGSSYEQYF. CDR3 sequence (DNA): TGTGCCAGCAGCTATTCGGGACAGGGGTCATCCTACGAGCAGTACTTC.

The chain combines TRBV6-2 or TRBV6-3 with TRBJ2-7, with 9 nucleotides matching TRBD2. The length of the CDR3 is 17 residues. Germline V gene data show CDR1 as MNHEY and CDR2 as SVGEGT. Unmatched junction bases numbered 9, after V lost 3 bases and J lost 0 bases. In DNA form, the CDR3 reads TGTGCCAGCAGTTATCTAGGGTCTAGCGGGAACTCCTACGAGCAGTACTTC. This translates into CASSYLGSSGNSYEQYF.

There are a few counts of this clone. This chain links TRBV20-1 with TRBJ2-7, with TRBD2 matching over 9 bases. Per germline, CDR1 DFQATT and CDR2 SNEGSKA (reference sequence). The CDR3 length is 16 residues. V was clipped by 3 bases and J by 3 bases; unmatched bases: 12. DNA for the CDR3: TGCAGTGCTAGTTATCTCCGGCGGGAGGGGGGCTACGAGCAGTACTTC. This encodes CSASYLRREGGYEQYF.

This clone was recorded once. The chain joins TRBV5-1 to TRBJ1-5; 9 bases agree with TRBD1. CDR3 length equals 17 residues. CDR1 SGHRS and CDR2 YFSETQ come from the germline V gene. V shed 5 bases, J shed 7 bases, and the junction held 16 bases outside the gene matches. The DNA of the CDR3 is TGCGCCAGCAGTAAGGACCCGGGACAGGGAAAAAGGCAGCCCCAGCATTTT. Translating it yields CASSKDPGQGKRQPQHF. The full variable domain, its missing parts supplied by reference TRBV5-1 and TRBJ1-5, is KAGVTQTPRYLIKTRGQQVTLSCSPISGHRSVSWYQQTPGQGLQFLFEYFSETQRNKGNFPGRFSGRQFSNSRSEMNVSTLELGDSALYLCASSKDPGQGKRQPQHFGDGTRLSIL.

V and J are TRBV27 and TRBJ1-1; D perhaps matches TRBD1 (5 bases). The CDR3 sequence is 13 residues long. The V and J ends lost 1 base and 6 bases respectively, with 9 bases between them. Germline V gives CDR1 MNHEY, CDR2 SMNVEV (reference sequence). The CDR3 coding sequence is TGTGCCAGCAGTTTATATGGGGCAGCTGAAGCTTTCTTT. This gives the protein CASSLYGAAEAFF.

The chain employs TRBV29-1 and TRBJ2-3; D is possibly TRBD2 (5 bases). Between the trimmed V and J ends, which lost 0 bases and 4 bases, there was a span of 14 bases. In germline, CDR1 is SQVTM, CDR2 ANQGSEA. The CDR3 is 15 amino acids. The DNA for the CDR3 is TGCAGCGTTGAAGATGGCGGGTCATTTTCAGATACGCAGTATTTT. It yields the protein CSVEDGGSFSDTQYF.

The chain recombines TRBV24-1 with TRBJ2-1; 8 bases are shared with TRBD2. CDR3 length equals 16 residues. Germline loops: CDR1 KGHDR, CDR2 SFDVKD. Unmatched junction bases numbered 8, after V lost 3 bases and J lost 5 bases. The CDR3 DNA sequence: TGTGCCACCAGTGATCCCAGCGGGAGCCGGGACAATGAGCAGTTCTTC. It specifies CATSDPSGSRDNEQFF.

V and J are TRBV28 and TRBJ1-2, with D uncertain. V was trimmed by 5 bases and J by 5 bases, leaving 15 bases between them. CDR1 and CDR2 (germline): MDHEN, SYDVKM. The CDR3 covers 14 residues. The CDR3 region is CASSPYPRTYGYTF. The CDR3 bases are TGTGCCAGCAGTCCATACCCGCGAACTTATGGCTACACCTTC.

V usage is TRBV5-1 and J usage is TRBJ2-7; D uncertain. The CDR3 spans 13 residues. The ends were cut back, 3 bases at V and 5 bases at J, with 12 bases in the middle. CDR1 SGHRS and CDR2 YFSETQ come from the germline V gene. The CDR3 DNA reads TGCGCCAGCAGCTCCGCCAGTGTAAACGAGCAGTACTTC. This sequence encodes CASSSASVNEQYF.

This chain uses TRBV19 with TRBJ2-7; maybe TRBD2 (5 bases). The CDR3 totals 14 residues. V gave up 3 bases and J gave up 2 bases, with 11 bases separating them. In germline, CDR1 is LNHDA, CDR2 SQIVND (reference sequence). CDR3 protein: CASSMTSGTYEQYF. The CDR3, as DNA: TGTGCCAGTAGTATGACATCCGGGACCTACGAGCAGTACTTC.

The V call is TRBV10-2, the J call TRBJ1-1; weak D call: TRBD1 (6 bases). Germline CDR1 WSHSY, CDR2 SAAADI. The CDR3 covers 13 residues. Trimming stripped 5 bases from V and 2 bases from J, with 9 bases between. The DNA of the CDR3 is TGCGCCAGCAGTTCAGGGGTAAACACTGAAGCTTTCTTT. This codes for CASSSGVNTEAFF.

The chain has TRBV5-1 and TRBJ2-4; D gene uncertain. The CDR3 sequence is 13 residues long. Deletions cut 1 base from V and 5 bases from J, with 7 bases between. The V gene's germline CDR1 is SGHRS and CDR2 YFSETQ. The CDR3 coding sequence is TGCGCCAGCAGCTTGAACAGTGAAAACATTCAGTACTTC. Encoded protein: CASSLNSENIQYF. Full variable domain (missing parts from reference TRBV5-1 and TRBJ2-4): KAGVTQTPRYLIKTRGQQVTLSCSPISGHRSVSWYQQTPGQGLQFLFEYFSETQRNKGNFPGRFSGRQFSNSRSEMNVSTLELGDSALYLCASSLNSENIQYFGAGTRLSVL.

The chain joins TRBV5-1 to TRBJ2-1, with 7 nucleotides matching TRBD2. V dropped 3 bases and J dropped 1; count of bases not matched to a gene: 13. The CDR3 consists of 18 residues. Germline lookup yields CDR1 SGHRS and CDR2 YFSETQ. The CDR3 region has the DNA TGCGCCAGCAGCTCCCTAGGGCTAGCGGACGTATCCTACAATGAGCAGTTCTTC. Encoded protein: CASSSLGLADVSYNEQFF.

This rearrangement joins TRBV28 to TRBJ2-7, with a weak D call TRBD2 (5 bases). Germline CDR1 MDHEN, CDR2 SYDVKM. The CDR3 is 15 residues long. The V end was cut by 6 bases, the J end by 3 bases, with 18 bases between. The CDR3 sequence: CASRPNSDWIYEQYF. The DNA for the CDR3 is TGTGCCAGCAGACCAAACTCGGACTGGATCTACGAGCAGTACTTC.

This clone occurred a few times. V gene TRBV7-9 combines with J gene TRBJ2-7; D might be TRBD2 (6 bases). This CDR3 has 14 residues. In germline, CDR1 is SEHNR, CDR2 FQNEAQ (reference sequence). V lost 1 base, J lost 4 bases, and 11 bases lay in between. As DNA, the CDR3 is TGTGCCAGCAGCTTAGTAGGCGGAGGGTACGAGCAGTACTTC. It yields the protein CASSLVGGGYEQYF.

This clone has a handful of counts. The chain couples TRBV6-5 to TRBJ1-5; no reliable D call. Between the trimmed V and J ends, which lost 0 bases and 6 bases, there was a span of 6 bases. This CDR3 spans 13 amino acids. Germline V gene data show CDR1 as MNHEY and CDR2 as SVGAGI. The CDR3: CASSYSTGQPQHF. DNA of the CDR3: TGTGCCAGCAGTTACTCGACGGGTCAGCCCCAGCATTTT.

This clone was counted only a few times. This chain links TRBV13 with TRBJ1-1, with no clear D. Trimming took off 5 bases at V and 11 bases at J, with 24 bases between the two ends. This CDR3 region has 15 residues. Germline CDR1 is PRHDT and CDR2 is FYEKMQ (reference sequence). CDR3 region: CASSEKDRTYHGAFF. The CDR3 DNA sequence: TGTGCCAGCAGCGAAAAGGACCGGACTTACCATGGGGCTTTCTTT.

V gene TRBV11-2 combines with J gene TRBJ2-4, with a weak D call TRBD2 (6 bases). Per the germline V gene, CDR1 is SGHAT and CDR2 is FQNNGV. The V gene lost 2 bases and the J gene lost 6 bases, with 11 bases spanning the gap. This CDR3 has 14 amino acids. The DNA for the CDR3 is TGTGCCAGCAGCTTAAGGGCGGGACTAAACATTCAGTACTTC. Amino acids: CASSLRAGLNIQYF.